One TCR beta chain is described in this entry. This clonotype was recorded at least ten times. This receptor's antigen is unknown. Base qualities are missing; no much larger clone stands one base away. The library was produced with 5' RACE. The sequencer listed for this sample is Illumina HiSeq 2500. A second about 7 to 11 cycle PCR used a sample-barcoded 5' primer and a J-beta primer mix. Each TCR beta cDNA molecule received a unique molecular identifier from a template-switch 5' adaptor carrying 12 random nucleotides. At least 3 million CDR3-containing paired-end reads were obtained from each sample. First-strand cDNA synthesis was performed from all RNA using the Mint cDNA synthesis kit, with priming by a TRBC-specific oligonucleotide. All cDNA was treated with uracil-DNA glycosylase and then went through a first 18-cycle PCR with the universal primers M1SS and BC2_uni_R. Regarding the original processing steps: For normalization, 1 million high-quality reads were randomly selected from each sample, with every read carrying a distinct molecular identifier. Reads sharing molecular identifiers were discarded rather than binned into consensus sequences. CDR3 identification, clonotype clustering and error correction used MiTCR with a Q25 quality threshold and the strictest error-elimination algorithm. A nonparametric unseen species model using Euler transformation provided a lower-bound estimate of total TCR beta diversity. TCRdb reprocessing: public reads trimmed at Q25 with fastp, clones called with MiXCR, in-frame beta chains kept. Each entry is one CDR3 protein sequence, shown with its most common DNA and genes. The V and J calls come from TCRdb's annotation, not from the publication. The sample data list some 730,000 distinct CDR3 sequences, and 22% of these were observed just once. In total, the top ten clones hold 22% of the sample.

Donors were around 37 systemically healthy Caucasian individuals from Russia aged 6 to 90 years. Each donor gave ten milliliters of peripheral blood, collected into EDTA-treated Vacutainer tubes. Ficoll-Paque density-gradient centrifugation was used to isolate PBMCs, with at least 7 million per sample. Trizol reagent was used to extract total RNA from PBMCs, with at least 5 micrograms per sample. For every donor, flow cytometry on a PBMC aliquot measured the percentage of naive CD45RAhigh/CD27high T cells. This entry belongs to a study of blood T cells in healthy people across ages (dated by TCRdb to between 2014 and 2016). General notes on the study: In model experiments, roughly one uniquely barcoded TCR beta cDNA molecule per two T cells was captured by template switching. Using deep sequencing normalized with unique cDNA molecular identifiers, the study measured how TCR beta repertoire diversity changes with age. The donors were divided into four age groups: young (average roughly 17 years), middle-aged (approximately 39), aged (approximately 59) and long-lived (nearly 85). To avoid experimental bias, donors of different ages were spread randomly across the sequencing lanes. The study analyzed two additional independent replicas of 1 million unique cDNA reads from the same blood draw for two donors, one aged 18 to 29 and one aged 80 or older.

From the cysteine up to the phenylalanine, the CDR3 has a length of 13 residues. Only the CDR3 portion is preserved as DNA: 39 bases, with reading frame beginning at the first base. The germline V gene gives CDR1 as SQVTM and CDR2 as ANQGSEA. For this chain, trimming is 5 bases at the V end and 2 bases at the J end, and the number of junction bases without a gene match is 3. The investigation overall reported the following: Donor CMV infection status was unknown, potentially confounding age-related changes in expanded clonotypes. The percentage of naive T cells measured by flow cytometry correlated strongly with observed TCR beta diversity. Observed TCR beta diversity per million T cells fell roughly linearly with age, and a significant reduction was already apparent by age around 36. Compared with the aged group, the long-lived group had more naive CD4+ T cells, fewer expanded clones and increased TCR diversity, a pattern suggesting age selection. Total diversity estimates from one million sequenced T cells were considered lower bounds and underestimates. Conclusive comparison of naive and antigen-experienced compartments was prevented by the profiling of bulk unsorted PBMCs.

The rearrangement joined TRBV29-1 to TRBJ2-1, with TRBD2 identical over 7 junction bases. Sequencing input: blood. This TCR was sampled from a man between 65 and 79 years old in good health. The DNA sequence is as follows: TGCAGCGTTAGGAGCGGGGCCTACAATGAGCAGTTCTTC. The encoded protein is CSVRSGAYNEQFF.